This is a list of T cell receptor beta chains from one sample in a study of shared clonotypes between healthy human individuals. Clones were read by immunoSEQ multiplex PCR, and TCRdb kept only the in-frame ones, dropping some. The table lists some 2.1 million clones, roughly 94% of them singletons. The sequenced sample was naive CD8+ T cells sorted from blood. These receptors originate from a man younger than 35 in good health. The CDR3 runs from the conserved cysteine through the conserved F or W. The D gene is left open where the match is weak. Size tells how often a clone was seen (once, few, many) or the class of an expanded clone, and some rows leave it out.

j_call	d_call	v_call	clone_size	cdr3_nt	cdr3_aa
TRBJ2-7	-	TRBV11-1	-	TGTGCCAGCAGCTTTACAGGGAAAACCTACGAGCAGTACTTC	CASSFTGKTYEQYF
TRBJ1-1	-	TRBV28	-	TGTGCCAGCAACTGGCCGGAGAACACTGAAGCTTTCTTT	CASNWPENTEAFF
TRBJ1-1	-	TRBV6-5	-	TGTGCCAGCAGTTCCGCGGGCAGGGGCACTGAAGCTTTCTTT	CASSSAGRGTEAFF
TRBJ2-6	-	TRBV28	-	TGTGCCAGCAGCTTCCCCGCGCGCTCTGGGGCCAACGTCCTGACTTTC	CASSFPARSGANVLTF
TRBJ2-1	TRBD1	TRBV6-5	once	TGTGCCAGCTCTTACAGGGGCAATGAGCAGTTCTTC	CASSYRGNEQFF
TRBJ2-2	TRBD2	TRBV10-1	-	TGCGCCAGCAGTAATATAGCGGGAGGGCCTTTGGCCGGGGAGCTGTTTTTT	CASSNIAGGPLAGELFF
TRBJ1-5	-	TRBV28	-	TGTGCCAGCAGTCCCCCTCACGGGACGGTCGAAAATCAGCCCCAGCATTTT	CASSPPHGTVENQPQHF
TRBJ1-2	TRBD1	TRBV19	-	TGTGCCAGTAGTATCGGGACAGGGGGCTTCGGCTACACCTTC	CASSIGTGGFGYTF
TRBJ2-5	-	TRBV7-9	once	TGTGCCAGCAGCTTAGGGTTAGAGACCCAGTACTTC	CASSLGLETQYF
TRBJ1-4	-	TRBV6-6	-	TGTGCCAGCAGTTACTCGGGAGAAAAACTGTTTTTT	CASSYSGEKLFF
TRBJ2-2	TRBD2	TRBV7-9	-	TGTGCCAGCAGCCCAGTAGCGGGGGAGCGGGAGGAGCTGTTTTTT	CASSPVAGEREELFF
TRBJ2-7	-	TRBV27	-	TGTGCCAGCAGTTTATCGGGTGGCAGCCCCTACGAGCAGTACTTC	CASSLSGGSPYEQYF
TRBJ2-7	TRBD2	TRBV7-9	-	TGTGCCAGCAGCGCCGGGACTAGCGGTATCTACGAGCAGTACTTC	CASSAGTSGIYEQYF
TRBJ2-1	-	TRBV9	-	TGTGCCAGCAGCGACCCTCTTGTAGGGGTGATCTACAATGAGCAGTTCTTC	CASSDPLVGVIYNEQFF
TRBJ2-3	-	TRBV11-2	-	TGTGCCTCACCCTCGGAGGGGCCCCACACAGATACGCAGTATTTT	CASPSEGPHTDTQYF
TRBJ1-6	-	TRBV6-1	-	TGTGCCAGCAGTGAATATCAGGCCCAGAGCTCCTATAATTCACCCCTCCACTTT	CASSEYQAQSSYNSPLHF
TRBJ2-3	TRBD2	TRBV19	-	TGTGCCAGTAGTATAACAGCGGGAGGGAGGGCAGATACGCAGTATTTT	CASSITAGGRADTQYF
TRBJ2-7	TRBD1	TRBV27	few	TGTGCCAGCAGTTTAGACAGGGACCACGAGCAGTACTTC	CASSLDRDHEQYF
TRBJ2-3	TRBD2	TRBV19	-	TGTGCCAGTAGCCTCGGAACTAGCGGGAGGGCCAGTGATACGCAGTATTTT	CASSLGTSGRASDTQYF
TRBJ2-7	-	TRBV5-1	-	TGCGCCAGCAGCTTGGACGGGGCGGGTGCCTACGAGCAGTACTTC	CASSLDGAGAYEQYF
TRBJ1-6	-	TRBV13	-	TGTGCCAGCAGCTTAGGTGACTATAATTCACCCCTCCACTTT	CASSLGDYNSPLHF
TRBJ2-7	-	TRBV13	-	TGTGCCAGCAGTCTTGCCGGCTACTCCTACGAGCAGTACTTC	CASSLAGYSYEQYF
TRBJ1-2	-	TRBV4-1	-	TGCGCCAGCAGCCAAGCAGGGACCTTGAACTATGGCTACACCTTC	CASSQAGTLNYGYTF
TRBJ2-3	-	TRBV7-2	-	TGTGCCAGCAGCTTAGCATGGAGCGGGCCCAAGGGTAATACGCAGTATTTT	CASSLAWSGPKGNTQYF
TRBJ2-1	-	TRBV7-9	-	TGTGCCAGCAGCTTAGCGCAAAGGGCTCTATACAATGAGCAGTTCTTC	CASSLAQRALYNEQFF
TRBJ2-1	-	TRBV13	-	TGTGCCAGCAGCTCTGACTCCTTGATTGAGCAGTTCTTC	CASSSDSLIEQFF
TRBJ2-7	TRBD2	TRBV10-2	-	TGCGCCAGCAGTGGCCCGACTAGCGGGAGGGGAAGCTCCTACGAGCAGTACTTC	CASSGPTSGRGSSYEQYF
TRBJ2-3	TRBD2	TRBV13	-	TGTGCCAGCAGCTTAGCACTAGCGGATTCAGATACGCAGTATTTT	CASSLALADSDTQYF
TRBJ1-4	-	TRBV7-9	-	TGTGCCAGCAGCTTAGGCGGATTGGGGGAAAAACTGTTTTTT	CASSLGGLGEKLFF
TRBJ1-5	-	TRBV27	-	TGTGCCAGCAGTTTATCGGCAGGGACTAGCAATCAGCCCCAGCATTTT	CASSLSAGTSNQPQHF
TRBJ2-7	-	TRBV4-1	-	TGCGCCAGCAGCCAAGGCCCAGCCTCCTACGAGCAGTACTTC	CASSQGPASYEQYF
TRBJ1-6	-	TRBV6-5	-	TGTGCCAGCAGTTCCTCCGGGACGGGGGAGTCACCCCTCCACTTT	CASSSSGTGESPLHF
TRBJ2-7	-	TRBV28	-	TGTGCCAGCAGTTTTCGAACACCTAACTACGAGCAGTACTTC	CASSFRTPNYEQYF
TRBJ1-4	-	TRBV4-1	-	TGCGCCAGCAGCCAAGGCGGACTGGGACCTGGAAAACTGTTTTTT	CASSQGGLGPGKLFF
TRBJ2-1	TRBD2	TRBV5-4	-	TGTGCCAGCAGCTTGGCCGGGGGAGGGCCCGATGAGCAGTTCTTC	CASSLAGGGPDEQFF
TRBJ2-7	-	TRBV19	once	TGTGCCAGTAGTATTTCCGGCGGCCCGAGCTCCTACGAGCAGTACTTC	CASSISGGPSSYEQYF
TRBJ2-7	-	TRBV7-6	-	TGTGCCAGCAGCTTAGATTATCATGGACAGGAGCAGTACTTC	CASSLDYHGQEQYF
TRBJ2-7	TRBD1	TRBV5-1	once	TGCGCCAGCAGCTCAGGGGACAGGTTTTACGAGCAGTACTTC	CASSSGDRFYEQYF
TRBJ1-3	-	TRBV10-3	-	TGTGCCACTTCTGACAGCTCTGGAAACACCATATATTTT	CATSDSSGNTIYF
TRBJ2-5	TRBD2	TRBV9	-	TGTGCCAGCAGCGTTTTCGGGACTAGCGGGGACGAGACCCAGTACTTC	CASSVFGTSGDETQYF
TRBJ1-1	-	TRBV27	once	TGTGCCAGCAGTCCCCGACAGGACCTATATTTCACTGAAGCTTTCTTT	CASSPRQDLYFTEAFF
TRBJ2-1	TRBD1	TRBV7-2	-	TGTGCCAGCAGCTTAGAGGACAGGGACAATGAGCAGTTCTTC	CASSLEDRDNEQFF
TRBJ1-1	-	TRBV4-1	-	TGCGCCAGCAGCCCTCTGGTAGCACTCACCATGAACACTGAAGCTTTCTTT	CASSPLVALTMNTEAFF
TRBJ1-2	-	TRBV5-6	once	TGTGCCAGCAGCTTGGAGGCGGCTTATGGCTACACCTTC	CASSLEAAYGYTF
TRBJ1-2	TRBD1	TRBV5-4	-	TGTGCCAGCAGCTTGTCGGCAGGGGGGCATGGCTACACCTTC	CASSLSAGGHGYTF
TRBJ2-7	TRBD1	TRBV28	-	TGTGCCAGCAGTTTATGGGCAGGGGGCGGCGAGCAGTACTTC	CASSLWAGGGEQYF
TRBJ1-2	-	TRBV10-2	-	TGCGCCAGCAGTGAGTCATTTGGGGGCGTTTACTATGGCTACACCTTC	CASSESFGGVYYGYTF
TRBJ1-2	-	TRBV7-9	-	TGTGCCAGCAGCATGGGGGGGAACTATGGCTACACCTTC	CASSMGGNYGYTF
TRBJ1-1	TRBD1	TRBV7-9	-	TGTGCCAGCAGCTCGACCGGGACAGGACAAACTGAAGCTTTCTTT	CASSSTGTGQTEAFF
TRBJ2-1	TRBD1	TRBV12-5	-	TGTGCTAGTGGTTTGGGGCCAGACAGGGGCAATGAGCAGTTCTTC	CASGLGPDRGNEQFF
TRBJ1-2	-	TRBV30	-	TGTGCCTGGAGTGTACAGGGTGCGGTCTACACCTTC	CAWSVQGAVYTF
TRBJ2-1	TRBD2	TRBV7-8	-	TGTGCCAGCAGCTGGACTAGCTCCGATGAGCAGTTCTTC	CASSWTSSDEQFF